The entry below describes one TCR beta chain. The donors were part of the validation cohort of 120 subjects. That cohort was separate from the first cohort, which comprised roughly 670 subjects. The data stem from a study of cytomegalovirus exposure and HLA in healthy donors. The protocol was immunoSEQ multiplex PCR, while the TCRdb copy is restricted to in-frame clones and leaves out a portion. The table includes about 190,000 clones, approximately 84% detected once. V shed 6 bases and J shed 1 base, with 16 bases lying between them. This CDR3 is 16 amino acids long. Per germline, CDR1 MNHEY and CDR2 SMNVEV (reference sequence).

Input material: PBMCs. The clonotype originates from a man aged 18 to 35 in good health and CMV-seropositive. This chain connects TRBV27 to TRBJ1-5; D is unclear. The chain's CDR3 is CASRPLRGGSNQPQHF. The CDR3 nucleotides are TGTGCCAGCAGACCCTTACGGGGAGGGAGCAATCAGCCCCAGCATTTT.